Sequencing of this T cell receptor (beta chain) was carried out in a study of blood T cell repertoires in COVID-19. Study-wide context: The analysed material was cDNA or gDNA that came from T cells, B-cell-depleted T cells, or PBMCs.

Some clones are missing from TCRdb's copy, which holds only in-frame ones; the method was immunoSEQ multiplex PCR. The data contain tens of thousands of clones, approximately 93% of them singletons. Trimming stripped 3 bases from V and 6 bases from J, with 9 bases between. The CDR3 consists of 13 residues. The germline V gene encodes CDR1 LNHDA and CDR2 SQIVND (reference sequence). The sample consisted of peripheral blood. The rearrangement joins TRBV19 to TRBJ2-4; maybe TRBD1 (6 bases). The clonotype originates from a male donor with active COVID-19. The CDR3 loop is CASSMGRGNIQYF. In DNA form, the CDR3 reads TGTGCCAGTAGTATGGGCAGGGGAAACATTCAGTACTTC.